A single sample is the source of the 22 T cell receptor beta chains below, sequenced in a study of T cell changes during pregnancy in multiple sclerosis. TCRdb's table, derived via immunoSEQ multiplex PCR, lists solely in-frame clones and lacks some. The table has about 40,000 clones, roughly nine tenths seen once. The sequences come from CD4+ T cells from peripheral blood mononuclear cells, collected in the second trimester of pregnancy. All receptors derive from a female donor with multiple sclerosis, enrolled in a pregnancy study.

J is TRBJ1-1 and V is TRBV15; TRBD1 aligns across 7 bases. Germline CDR1 and CDR2: LNHNV and YYDKDF (reference sequence). V was clipped by 5 bases and J by 0 bases; unmatched bases: 6. This CDR3 region has 15 residues. The CDR3 sequence: CATSGPGQLNTEAFF. For the CDR3, the DNA is TGTGCCACCAGCGGCCCGGGACAGCTGAACACTGAAGCTTTCTTT. The variable domain in full, with the rest retrieved from reference TRBV15 and TRBJ1-1, is DAMVIQNPRYQVTQFGKPVTLSCSQTLNHNVMYWYQQKSSQAPKLLFHYYDKDFNNEADTPDNFQSRRPNTSFCFLDIRSPGLGDTAMYLCATSGPGQLNTEAFFGQGTRLTVV.

The chain carries TRBV30 and TRBJ2-2; no clear D gene. Trimming shortened V by 3 bases and J by 7 bases, and 9 bases separated the two germline ends. This CDR3 has 12 residues. Germline values: CDR1 GTSNPN, CDR2 SVGIG (reference sequence). The DNA of the CDR3 is TGTGCCTGGAGCATGGGCAGCGGGGAGCTGTTTTTT. Its protein is CAWSMGSGELFF.

The V and J genes are TRBV28 and TRBJ2-2; maybe TRBD1 (5 bases). Trimming left V 8 bases short and J 3 bases short, with 13 bases between. CDR1 and CDR2 from the germline V gene are MDHEN and SYDVKM. This CDR3 spans 14 amino acids. CDR3 protein: CASWGQGDTGELFF. As DNA, the CDR3 is TGTGCCAGCTGGGGCCAGGGTGACACCGGGGAGCTGTTTTTT.

The chain links TRBV11-2 to TRBJ1-1, with no clear D. Germline V lookup: CDR1 SGHAT, CDR2 FQNNGV. This CDR3 is built from 12 residues. V was clipped by 2 bases and J by 4 bases, with 5 bases between them. CDR3 in DNA: TGTGCCAGCAGCTTATACGGCACTGAAGCTTTCTTT. Its translation is CASSLYGTEAFF.

This clone was counted between two and nine times. The J gene is TRBJ2-7, the V gene TRBV6-1; 10 positions agree with TRBD2. Per the germline V gene, CDR1 is MNHNS and CDR2 is SASEGT. The CDR3 totals 16 residues. With V trimmed by 1 base and J by 4 bases, 7 bases remained unmatched. CDR3 nucleotides: TGTGCCAGCAGTGAAGTTCGAGCGGGAGGGCATTACGAGCAGTACTTC. Translating gives CASSEVRAGGHYEQYF.

The J gene is TRBJ2-1, the V gene TRBV18, with 7 bases matching TRBD2. J lost 5 bases, V lost 0 bases, and 7 bases had no gene match. CDR1 is KGHSH and CDR2 is LQKENI in the germline V gene. The CDR3 length is 16 residues. CDR3 residues: CASSPPIILADNEQFF. DNA for the CDR3: TGTGCCAGCTCACCACCGATTATCCTAGCGGACAATGAGCAGTTCTTC. The full variable domain, completed using reference TRBV18 and TRBJ2-1, is NAGVMQNPRHLVRRRGQEARLRCSPMKGHSHVYWYRQLPEEGLKFMVYLQKENIIDESGMPKERFSAEFPKEGPSILRIQQVVRGDSAAYFCASSPPIILADNEQFFGPGTRLTVL.

This clone appeared once. Germline and junction disagree at one end, which may indicate a read error. The rearrangement uses TRBV7-3 and TRBJ1-2, with TRBD1 matching over 7 bases. Per the germline V gene, CDR1 is SGHTA and CDR2 is FQGTGA. The length of the CDR3 is 15 residues. CDR3 DNA: TGTGCCAGCAGCTTAGGCCCCGGACAGGCCATCCCCACCGCCTTC. Residues: CASSLGPGQAIPTAF.

This clone is classed as medium-sized (0.01 to 0.1%). J is TRBJ2-1 and V is TRBV18, with D perhaps TRBD2 (6 bases). Deletions cut 5 bases from V and 2 bases from J, with 10 bases between. The CDR3 loop spans 14 amino acids. Germline V lookup: CDR1 KGHSH, CDR2 LQKENI. This CDR3 is CASSGRTTYNEQFF. DNA for the CDR3: TGTGCCAGCTCAGGGCGGACTACCTACAATGAGCAGTTCTTC. The whole variable domain, remainder taken from reference TRBV18 and TRBJ2-1, is NAGVMQNPRHLVRRRGQEARLRCSPMKGHSHVYWYRQLPEEGLKFMVYLQKENIIDESGMPKERFSAEFPKEGPSILRIQQVVRGDSAAYFCASSGRTTYNEQFFGPGTRLTVL.

The chain carries TRBV5-1 and TRBJ1-1; D is perhaps TRBD1 (6 bases). Germline V gene sequence: CDR1 SGHRS, CDR2 YFSETQ. The CDR3 extends over 15 amino acids. V lost 0 bases, J lost 6 bases, and 15 bases lay in between. This CDR3 is CASSLAGADNAEAFF. DNA of the CDR3: TGCGCCAGCAGCTTGGCAGGGGCCGATAATGCTGAAGCTTTCTTT.

The V gene is TRBV7-3, the J gene TRBJ2-3, with D tentatively TRBD1 (6 bases). CDR1 and CDR2 (germline): SGHTA, FQGTGA. This CDR3 is 19 amino acids long. The V end was cut by 5 bases, the J end by 2 bases, with 26 bases between. This CDR3 reads CASSAQRFWGQRTTDTQYF. The CDR3 bases are TGTGCCAGCAGCGCACAACGATTCTGGGGGCAGCGGACCACAGATACGCAGTATTTT. Using reference TRBV7-3 and TRBJ2-3 for the parts outside the CDR3, the full variable domain is GAGVSQTPSNKVTEKGKYVELRCDPISGHTALYWYRQSLGQGPEFLIYFQGTGAADDSGLPNDRFFAVRPEGSVSTLKIQRTERGDSAVYLCASSAQRFWGQRTTDTQYFGPGTRLTVL.

V usage is TRBV11-2 and J usage is TRBJ2-7, with D perhaps TRBD2 (5 bases). Germline loops: CDR1 SGHAT, CDR2 FQNNGV. The CDR3 sequence is 13 residues long. Between the trimmed V and J ends, which lost 1 base and 4 bases, there was a span of 8 bases. The CDR3, as DNA: TGTGCCAGCAGCTTAGGAAAGCGGTACGAGCAGTACTTC. It yields the protein CASSLGKRYEQYF.

The chain has TRBV30 and TRBJ2-7; TRBD2 agrees at 10 bases. Trimming at V came to 0 bases and at J to 4 bases, leaving 6 bases not matched to a gene. CDR3 size: 15 residues. Germline V lookup: CDR1 GTSNPN, CDR2 SVGIG (reference sequence). DNA for the CDR3: TGTGCCTGGAGTGTAAGAGCGGGAGGGCCGTACGAGCAGTACTTC. This encodes CAWSVRAGGPYEQYF.

The gene calls are TRBV28 and TRBJ2-7, with D uncertain. The CDR3 loop spans 14 amino acids. Trimming left V 5 bases short and J 3 bases short, with 14 bases between. CDR1 is MDHEN, CDR2 SYDVKM, per germline. For the CDR3, the DNA is TGTGCCAGCAGTCCCCCTGCGGTCCTCTACGAGCAGTACTTC. Its protein product is CASSPPAVLYEQYF.

The chain uses TRBV19 and TRBJ1-1; no clear D. V gave up 5 bases and J gave up 0 bases, with 13 bases separating them. The CDR3 runs 15 residues. Germline CDR1 and CDR2: LNHDA and SQIVND (reference sequence). CDR3 nucleotide sequence: TGTGCCAGTAGTGCGACACAGCAAATGAACACTGAAGCTTTCTTT. Translating gives CASSATQQMNTEAFF.

This chain joins TRBV5-1 and TRBJ2-3; D is uncertain. V was cut by 2 bases and J by 1 base, with 8 bases left in between. The CDR3 is made up of 14 amino acids. From germline, CDR1 is SGHRS and CDR2 YFSETQ. The CDR3 DNA follows: TGCGCCAGCAGCTTAGATGCGGGCACAGATACGCAGTATTTT. It codes for CASSLDAGTDTQYF.

This chain joins TRBV5-6 and TRBJ2-1; 7 positions match TRBD2. CDR3 length: 16 residues. J was trimmed by 2 bases and V by 0 bases; bases with no gene match: 5. The germline gives CDR1 SGHDT, CDR2 YYEEEE. The CDR3 nucleotides are TGTGCCAGCAGCTTGGCCGCGGGGGTAACCTACAATGAGCAGTTCTTC. Encoded protein: CASSLAAGVTYNEQFF. Based on the CDR3 plus reference TRBV5-6 and TRBJ2-1, the full variable domain is DAGVTQSPTHLIKTRGQQVTLRCSPKSGHDTVSWYQQALGQGPQFIFQYYEEEERQRGNFPDRFSGHQFPNYSSELNVNALLLGDSALYLCASSLAAGVTYNEQFFGPGTRLTVL.

This clone was counted a few times. The rearrangement links TRBV29-1 to TRBJ1-1; the D gene is possibly TRBD1 (6 bases). Trimming took 6 bases from V and 4 from J, leaving 12 bases between them. Germline CDR1 is SQVTM and CDR2 is ANQGSEA. The CDR3 covers 12 residues. The CDR3 spells CSVSPQGTEAFF. The DNA of the CDR3 is TGCAGCGTCTCCCCACAGGGCACTGAAGCTTTCTTT.

The chain uses TRBV5-4 and TRBJ2-2; tentative D call: TRBD1 (5 bases). Trimming stripped 3 bases from V and 4 bases from J, with 10 bases between. There are 14 residues in the CDR3. Per germline, CDR1 SGHNT and CDR2 YYREEE (reference sequence). The CDR3 DNA is TGTGCCAGCAGCTCCATACAGGTCACCGGGGAGCTGTTTTTT. Translating it yields CASSSIQVTGELFF. Combining the CDR3 with reference TRBV5-4 and TRBJ2-2 gives the whole variable domain ETGVTQSPTHLIKTRGQQVTLRCSSQSGHNTVSWYQQALGQGPQFIFQYYREEENGRGNFPPRFSGLQFPNYSSELNVNALELDDSALYLCASSSIQVTGELFFGEGSRLTVL.

The chain carries TRBV28 and TRBJ1-5, with TRBD1 as a possible D gene (6 bases). The germline CDR1 and CDR2 sequences are MDHEN and SYDVKM. The CDR3 runs to 13 residues. Trimming took 6 bases from V and 4 from J, leaving 10 bases between them. DNA of the CDR3: TGTGCCAGCAGACTCAGGGGAAATCAGCCCCAGCATTTT. Translating it yields CASRLRGNQPQHF.

This chain uses TRBV28 with TRBJ2-7; 7 positions match TRBD2. The trim removed 7 bases at V and 7 bases at J, leaving 13 bases unmatched. The germline V gene has CDR1 MDHEN and CDR2 SYDVKM. This CDR3 has 14 amino acids. In DNA form, the CDR3 reads TGTGCCAGCAAGTATATGGGGGGGTTGGGAGAGCAGTACTTC. Translated, it gives CASKYMGGLGEQYF.

The V gene is TRBV6-5, the J gene TRBJ2-5, with D maybe TRBD1 (5 bases). Trimming cost V 8 bases and J 5 bases, with 12 bases left between them. The CDR3 is 12 residues long. CDR1 is MNHEY, CDR2 SVGAGI, per germline. The CDR3 region has the DNA TGTGCCAGCGGGTTATGGGGCGAGACCCAGTACTTC. It yields the protein CASGLWGETQYF.

The table lists this clone with a count of one. The chain combines TRBV5-8 with TRBJ2-7; TRBD1 is a possible D gene (6 bases). V gave up 0 bases and J gave up 0 bases, with 10 bases separating them. Germline V gives CDR1 SGHTS, CDR2 YDEGEE. The CDR3 totals 15 residues. The CDR3 reads CASSLGQGLSYEQYF. CDR3 nucleotides: TGTGCCAGCAGCTTGGGCCAGGGGCTCTCCTACGAGCAGTACTTC. Based on the CDR3 plus reference TRBV5-8 and TRBJ2-7, the full variable domain is EAGVTQSPTHLIKTRGQQATLRCSPISGHTSVYWYQQALGLGLQFLLWYDEGEERNRGNFPPRFSGRQFPNYSSELNVNALELEDSALYLCASSLGQGLSYEQYFGPGTRLTVT.